This entry describes one T cell receptor (beta chain). This sample stems from a study of blood T cell repertoires in COVID-19. On the study more broadly: Sites across the United States, Italy and Spain contributed samples from acute and convalescent COVID-19. T cells, B-cell-depleted T cells, or PBMCs supplied cDNA or gDNA.

Ages ranged from roughly 18 to 100 years, with residence in around 24 US areas. This CDR3 is built from 17 residues. Germline CDR1 SGHDN, CDR2 FVKESK. V lost 0 bases and J lost 6; bases outside the gene matches: 11. Original processing methods: Estimated nucleated cell counts came from reference gene primer amplification. Libraries were prepared by immunoSEQ multiplex PCR; TCRdb keeps only in-frame clonotypes and omits some of them. Clone size and V and J calls were adopted from that table, with D and trimming inferred from the DNA. The table lists 250,000 or so clones, about 82% of them singletons. This clonotype originated in a woman aged 50 to 60 who had recovered from COVID-19. The chain carries TRBV14 and TRBJ1-2; 9 nucleotides match TRBD1. Sequenced: PBMCs or T cells enriched from blood (not recorded which). The CDR3 DNA reads TGTGCCAGCAGCCAAGATAGGGGACAGGGACTTTTCGATGGCTACACCTTC. Protein sequence: CASSQDRGQGLFDGYTF.